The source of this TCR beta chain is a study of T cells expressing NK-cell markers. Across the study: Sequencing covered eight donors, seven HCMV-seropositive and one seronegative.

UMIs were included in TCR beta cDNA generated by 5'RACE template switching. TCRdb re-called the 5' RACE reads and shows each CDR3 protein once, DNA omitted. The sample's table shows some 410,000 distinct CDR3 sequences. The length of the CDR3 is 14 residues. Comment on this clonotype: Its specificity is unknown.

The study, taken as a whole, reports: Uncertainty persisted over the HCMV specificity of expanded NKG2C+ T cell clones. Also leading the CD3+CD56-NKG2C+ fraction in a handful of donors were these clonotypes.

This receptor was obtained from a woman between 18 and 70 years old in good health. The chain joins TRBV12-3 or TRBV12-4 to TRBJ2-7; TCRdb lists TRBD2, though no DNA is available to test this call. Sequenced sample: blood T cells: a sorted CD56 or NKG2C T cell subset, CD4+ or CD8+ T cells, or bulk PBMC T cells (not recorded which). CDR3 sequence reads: CASSFREGLNEQYF.